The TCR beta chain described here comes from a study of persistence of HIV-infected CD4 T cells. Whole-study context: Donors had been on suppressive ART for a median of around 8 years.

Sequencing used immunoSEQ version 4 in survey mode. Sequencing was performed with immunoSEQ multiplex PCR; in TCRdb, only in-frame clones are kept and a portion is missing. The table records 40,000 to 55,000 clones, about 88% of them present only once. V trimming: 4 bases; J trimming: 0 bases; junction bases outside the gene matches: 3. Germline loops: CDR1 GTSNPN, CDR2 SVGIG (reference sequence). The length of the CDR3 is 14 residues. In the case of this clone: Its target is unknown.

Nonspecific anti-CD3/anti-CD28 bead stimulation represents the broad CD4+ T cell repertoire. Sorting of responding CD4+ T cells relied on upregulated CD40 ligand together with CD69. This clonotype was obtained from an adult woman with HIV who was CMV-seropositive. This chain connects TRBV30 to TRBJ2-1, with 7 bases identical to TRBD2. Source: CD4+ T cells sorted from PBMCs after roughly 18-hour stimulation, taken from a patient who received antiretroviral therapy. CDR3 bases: TGTGCCTGGAAGGCTAGCGGCTCCTACAATGAGCAGTTCTTC. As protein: CAWKASGSYNEQFF.